This T cell receptor (beta chain) was found in a study of immune cell composition in non-small cell lung cancer. Looking at the study overall: Tumours were mainly lung adenocarcinoma or squamous cell carcinoma.

The ends were cut back, 8 bases at V and 0 bases at J, with 11 bases in the middle. The germline CDR1 and CDR2 sequences are MNHEY and SVGAGI. This CDR3 has 14 amino acids. Findings and caveats of the study: Squamous carcinomas (75%) more often had tumour-associated clones >0.5% than adenocarcinomas (approximately 35%).

In this sample, this clone turned up a few times. Its antigen remains unknown. Produced via immunoSEQ multiplex PCR; TCRdb's table is partial and in-frame only. The table has about 7,800 clones, just under 80% seen once. The chain couples TRBV6-5 to TRBJ1-5; D gene uncertain. The sequenced sample consisted of lung tumor tissue. This receptor was identified in a human donor with non-small cell lung cancer. This chain's CDR3 is CASGKDGSNQPQHF. In DNA form, the CDR3 reads TGTGCCAGCGGGAAGGACGGTAGCAATCAGCCCCAGCATTTT.